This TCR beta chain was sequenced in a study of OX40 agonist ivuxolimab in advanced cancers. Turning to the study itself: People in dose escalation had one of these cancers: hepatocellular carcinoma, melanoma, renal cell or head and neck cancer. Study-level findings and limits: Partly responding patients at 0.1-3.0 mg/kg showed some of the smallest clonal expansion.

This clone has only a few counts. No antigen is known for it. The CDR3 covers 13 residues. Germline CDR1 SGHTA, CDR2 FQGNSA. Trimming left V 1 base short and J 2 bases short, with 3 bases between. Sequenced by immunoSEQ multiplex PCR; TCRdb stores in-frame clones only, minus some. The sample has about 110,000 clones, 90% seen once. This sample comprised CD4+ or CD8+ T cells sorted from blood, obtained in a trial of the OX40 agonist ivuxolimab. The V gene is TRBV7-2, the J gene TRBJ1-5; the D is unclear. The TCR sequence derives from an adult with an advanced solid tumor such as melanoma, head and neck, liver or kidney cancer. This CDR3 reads CASSLERNQPQHF. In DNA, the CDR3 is TGTGCCAGCAGCTTAGAGCGCAATCAGCCCCAGCATTTT.